The rows below give T cell receptor beta chains drawn from one sample of a study of monozygotic twins with inflammatory bowel disease. TCRdb derives one entry per CDR3 protein from the 5' RACE reads, leaving out DNA. Recorded for this sample: more than 110,000 distinct CDR3 sequences. Sequencing was done on a sample of blood. These receptors were obtained from a human donor with ulcerative colitis or Crohn's disease, or a healthy co-twin of an affected twin (not recorded which). Each CDR3 is given with its conserved first and last residue.

>TRBJ1-5|TRBV20-1
CSAETGVDSNQPQHF
>TRBJ2-1|TRBV24-1
CATSDLGGGRNEQFF
>TRBJ2-5|TRBV24-1
CATSDLGTGGQETQYF
>TRBJ2-3|TRBV10-3
CAISPGQGRDTQYF
>TRBJ2-7|TRBV4-1
CASSQVASYEQYF
>TRBJ1-5|TRBV7-9
CASSLERHQPQHF
>TRBJ2-7|TRBV5-1
CASSLAGPVGHEQYF
>TRBJ2-2|TRBV11-2
CASSPQVGGVSTGELFF
>TRBJ2-7|TRBV20-1
CSARDFRAGGAYEQYF
>TRBJ1-6|TRBV14
CASSPTRDPNSPLHF
>TRBJ2-5|TRBV18
CASSPGGWETQYF
>TRBJ2-1|TRBV5-1
CASSFEGPVLAGVDEQFF
>TRBJ2-4|TRBV5-8
CASSLWIAKNIQYF
>TRBJ2-1|TRBV27
CASSLWVGTGSNEQFF
>TRBJ1-4|TRBV18
CASSAGALNEKLFF
>TRBJ2-3|TRBV4-3
CASSQDLAGYEVDTQYF
>TRBJ2-7|TRBV3-1
CASSQDGMSYEQYF
>TRBJ2-6|TRBV7-8
CASSLGGVGANVLTF
>TRBJ1-1|TRBV7-8
CASSRGTTNTEAFF
>TRBJ2-1|TRBV20-1
CSARDVRTSGAGNYNEQFF
>TRBJ2-5|TRBV4-1
CASSPLPGLLYF
>TRBJ2-5|TRBV15
CATSRAQGFQETQYF
>TRBJ1-1|TRBV9
CASSVDSGQGNGAFF
>TRBJ2-7|TRBV29-1
CSVEVSYEQYF
>TRBJ2-7|TRBV20-1
CSATRGVSGRNPYYEQYF
>TRBJ1-6|TRBV7-6
CASSHTGIRSPLHF
>TRBJ2-7|TRBV20-1
CSASGGFIHEQYF
>TRBJ2-7|TRBV5-6
CASSVIGGLGEQYF
>TRBJ2-3|TRBV2
CASRRDRVVDTQYF
>TRBJ1-5|TRBV27
CASSRNRGDNQPQHF
>TRBJ2-5|TRBV5-5
CASSLRRLETQYF
>TRBJ2-1|TRBV20-1
CSADQGTGTHEQFF
>TRBJ1-4|TRBV5-1
CASSLSGPNEKLFF